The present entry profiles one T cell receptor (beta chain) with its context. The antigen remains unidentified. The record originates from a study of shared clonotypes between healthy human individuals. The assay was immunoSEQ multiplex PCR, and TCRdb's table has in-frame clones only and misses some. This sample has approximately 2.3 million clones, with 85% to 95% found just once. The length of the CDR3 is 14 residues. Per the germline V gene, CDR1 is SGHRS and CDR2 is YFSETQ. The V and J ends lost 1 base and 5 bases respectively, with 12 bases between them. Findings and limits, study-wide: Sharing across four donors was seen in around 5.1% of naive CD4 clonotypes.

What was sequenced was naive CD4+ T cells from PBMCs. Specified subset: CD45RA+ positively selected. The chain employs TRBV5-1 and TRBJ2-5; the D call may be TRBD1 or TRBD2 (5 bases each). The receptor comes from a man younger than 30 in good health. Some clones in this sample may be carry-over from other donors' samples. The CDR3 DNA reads TGCGCCAGCAGCTTGTTTGGGGGAGCGGAGACCCAGTACTTC. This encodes CASSLFGGAETQYF.